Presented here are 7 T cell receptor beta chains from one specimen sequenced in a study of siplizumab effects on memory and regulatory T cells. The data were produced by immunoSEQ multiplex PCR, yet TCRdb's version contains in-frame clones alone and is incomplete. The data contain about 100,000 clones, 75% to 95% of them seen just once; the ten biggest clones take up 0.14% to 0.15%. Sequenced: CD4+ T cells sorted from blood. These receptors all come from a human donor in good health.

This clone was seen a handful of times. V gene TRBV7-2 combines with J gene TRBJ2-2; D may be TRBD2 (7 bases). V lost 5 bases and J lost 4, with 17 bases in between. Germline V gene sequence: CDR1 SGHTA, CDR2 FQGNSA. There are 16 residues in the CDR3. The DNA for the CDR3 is TGTGCCAGCAGCCCCCGCGGGGGCCCGATCACCGGGGAGCTGTTTTTT. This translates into CASSPRGGPITGELFF.

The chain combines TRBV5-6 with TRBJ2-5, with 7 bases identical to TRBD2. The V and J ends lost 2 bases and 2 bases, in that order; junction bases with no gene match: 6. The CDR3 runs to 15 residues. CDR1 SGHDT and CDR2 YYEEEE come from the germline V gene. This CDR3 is CASSFGQGGQETQYF. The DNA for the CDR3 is TGTGCCAGCAGCTTTGGGCAGGGAGGGCAAGAGACCCAGTACTTC.

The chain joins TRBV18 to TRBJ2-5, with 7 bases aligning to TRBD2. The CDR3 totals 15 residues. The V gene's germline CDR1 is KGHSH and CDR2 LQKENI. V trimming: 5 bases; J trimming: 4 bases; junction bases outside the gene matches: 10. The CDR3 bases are TGTGCCAGCTCAGTATCGGGAGGCCACATAGAGACCCAGTACTTC. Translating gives CASSVSGGHIETQYF.

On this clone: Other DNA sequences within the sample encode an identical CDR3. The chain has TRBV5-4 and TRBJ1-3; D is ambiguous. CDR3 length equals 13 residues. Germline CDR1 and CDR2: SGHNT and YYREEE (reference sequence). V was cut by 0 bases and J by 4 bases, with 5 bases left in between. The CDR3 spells CASSLVSGNTIYF. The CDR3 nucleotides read TGTGCCAGCAGCTTGGTTTCGGGAAACACCATATATTTT.

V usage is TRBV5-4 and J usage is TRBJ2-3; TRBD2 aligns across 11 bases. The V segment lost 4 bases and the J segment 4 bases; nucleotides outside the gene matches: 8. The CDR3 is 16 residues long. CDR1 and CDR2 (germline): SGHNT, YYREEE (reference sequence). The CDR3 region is CASSQTGTSGADTQYF. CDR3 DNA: TGTGCCAGCAGCCAGACCGGGACTAGCGGTGCAGATACGCAGTATTTT.

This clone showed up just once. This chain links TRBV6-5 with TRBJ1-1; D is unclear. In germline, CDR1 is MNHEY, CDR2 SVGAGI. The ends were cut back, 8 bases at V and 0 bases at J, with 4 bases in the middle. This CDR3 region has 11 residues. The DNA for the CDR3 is TGTGCCAGCCGATTGAACACTGAAGCTTTCTTT. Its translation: CASRLNTEAFF.

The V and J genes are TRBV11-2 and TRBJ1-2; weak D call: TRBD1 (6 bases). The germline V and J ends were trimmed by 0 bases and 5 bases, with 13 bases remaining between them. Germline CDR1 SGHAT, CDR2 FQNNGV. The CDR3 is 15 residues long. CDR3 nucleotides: TGTGCCAGCAGCTTAGATGGAGGGGGGAAGTATGGCTACACCTTC. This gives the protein CASSLDGGGKYGYTF.